The TCR beta chain under discussion was sequenced for a study of blood T cell repertoires in COVID-19. Study as a whole: The United States, Italy and Spain were the sources of the acute and convalescent COVID-19 samples. PBMCs, B-cell-depleted T cells, or T cells were the source of the cDNA or gDNA that made up the material.

Losses at the gene ends were 11 bases for V and 0 bases for J; bases not matched to a gene: 4. This CDR3 spans 13 amino acids. Germline CDR1 reads ENHRY; CDR2 reads SYGVKD. In the source study's methods: Using reference gene primer amplification, nucleated cell counts were estimated. Produced via immunoSEQ multiplex PCR; TCRdb's table is partial and in-frame only. The V and J calls and clone size come from that table; D and trimming were worked out from the DNA. Altogether under 100,000 clones are present, around three quarters being singletons, with the ten largest covering around 21%. The sequence was collected from an elderly woman with active or convalescent COVID-19. The source material was peripheral blood. The chain carries TRBV10-3 and TRBJ1-1; 9 bases agree with TRBD1. CDR3 sequence reads: CASHRGLNTEAFF. The CDR3 DNA sequence: TGTGCCTCGCACAGGGGGCTGAACACTGAAGCTTTCTTT.